Listed here is a single TCR beta chain. CDR1 DFQATT and CDR2 SNEGSKA come from the germline V gene (reference sequence). The CDR3 extends over 11 amino acids. V dropped 2 bases and J dropped 7 bases, with 8 bases sitting between them. These data belong to a study of blood T cell repertoires in COVID-19. Sequencing used immunoSEQ multiplex PCR; TCRdb keeps in-frame clones, though not all of them. The table includes around 77,000 clones, over 80% detected once. The sequence was collected from a human donor in a cohort sampled during active COVID-19. Sample: peripheral blood. V usage is TRBV20-1 and J usage is TRBJ1-2; the D is unclear. The CDR3 nucleotides are TGCAGTGCTAGATCCGGGATTGGCTACACCTTC. This gives the protein CSARSGIGYTF.